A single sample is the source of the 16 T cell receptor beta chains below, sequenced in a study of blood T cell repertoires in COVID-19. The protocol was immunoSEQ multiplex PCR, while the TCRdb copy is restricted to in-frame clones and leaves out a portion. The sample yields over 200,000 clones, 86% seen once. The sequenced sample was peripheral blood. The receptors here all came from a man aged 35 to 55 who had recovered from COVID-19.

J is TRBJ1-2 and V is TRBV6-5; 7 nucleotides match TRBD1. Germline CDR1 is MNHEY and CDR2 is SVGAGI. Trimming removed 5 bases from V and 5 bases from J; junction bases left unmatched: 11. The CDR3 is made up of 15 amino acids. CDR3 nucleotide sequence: TGTGCCAGCAGTCCCTTTGACAGGGCTTTTTATGGCTACACCTTC. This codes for CASSPFDRAFYGYTF.

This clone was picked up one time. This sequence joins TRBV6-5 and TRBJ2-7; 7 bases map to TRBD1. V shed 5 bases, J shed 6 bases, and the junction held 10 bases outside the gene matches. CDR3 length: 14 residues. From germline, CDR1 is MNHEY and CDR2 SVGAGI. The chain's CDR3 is CASSLSDRVGEQYF. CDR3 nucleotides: TGTGCCAGCAGTCTCAGCGACAGGGTGGGCGAGCAGTACTTC.

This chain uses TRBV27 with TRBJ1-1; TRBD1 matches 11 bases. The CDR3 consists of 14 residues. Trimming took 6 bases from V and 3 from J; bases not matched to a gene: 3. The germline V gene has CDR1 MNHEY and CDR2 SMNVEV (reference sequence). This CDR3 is CASRDRGLDTEAFF. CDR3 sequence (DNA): TGTGCCAGCAGGGACAGGGGGCTGGACACTGAAGCTTTCTTT.

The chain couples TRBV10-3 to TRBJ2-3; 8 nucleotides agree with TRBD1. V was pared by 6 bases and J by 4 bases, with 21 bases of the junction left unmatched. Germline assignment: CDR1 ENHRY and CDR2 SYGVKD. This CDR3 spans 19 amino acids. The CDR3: CAISGYGQGTLPQADTQYF. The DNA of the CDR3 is TGTGCCATCAGCGGATACGGACAGGGAACCCTTCCACAGGCAGATACGCAGTATTTT.

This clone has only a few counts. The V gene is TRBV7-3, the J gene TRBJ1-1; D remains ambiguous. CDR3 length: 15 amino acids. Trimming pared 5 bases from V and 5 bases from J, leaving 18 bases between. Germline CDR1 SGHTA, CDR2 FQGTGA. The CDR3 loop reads CASSPFGGVGTEAFF. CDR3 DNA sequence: TGTGCCAGCAGCCCGTTTGGAGGCGTTGGGACTGAAGCTTTCTTT.

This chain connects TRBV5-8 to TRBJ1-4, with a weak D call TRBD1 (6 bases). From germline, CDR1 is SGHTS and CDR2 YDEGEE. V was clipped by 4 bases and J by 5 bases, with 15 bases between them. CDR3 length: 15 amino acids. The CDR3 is CASSPVGQKNEKLFF. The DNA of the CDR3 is TGTGCCAGCAGCCCGGTTGGACAGAAAAATGAAAAACTGTTTTTT.

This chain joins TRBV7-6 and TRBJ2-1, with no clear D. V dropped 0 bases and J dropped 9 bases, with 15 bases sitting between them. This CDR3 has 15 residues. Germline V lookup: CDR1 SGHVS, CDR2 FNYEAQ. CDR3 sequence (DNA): TGTGCCAGCAGCTTAGCCCAGGAATCAATTAGTGAGCAGTTCTTC. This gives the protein CASSLAQESISEQFF.

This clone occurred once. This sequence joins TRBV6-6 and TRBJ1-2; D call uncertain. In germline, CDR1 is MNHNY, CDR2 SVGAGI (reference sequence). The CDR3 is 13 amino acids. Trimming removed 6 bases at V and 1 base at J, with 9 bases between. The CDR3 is CASSPGINYGYTF. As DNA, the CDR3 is TGTGCCAGCAGCCCCGGGATTAACTATGGCTACACCTTC.

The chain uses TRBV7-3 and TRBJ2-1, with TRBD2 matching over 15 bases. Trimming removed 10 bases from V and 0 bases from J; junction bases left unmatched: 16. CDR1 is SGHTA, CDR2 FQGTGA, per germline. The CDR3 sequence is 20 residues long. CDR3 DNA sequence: TGTGCCACCCACCCCTACCCCGGGACTAGCGGGAGGATCTCCTACAATGAGCAGTTCTTC. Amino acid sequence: CATHPYPGTSGRISYNEQFF.

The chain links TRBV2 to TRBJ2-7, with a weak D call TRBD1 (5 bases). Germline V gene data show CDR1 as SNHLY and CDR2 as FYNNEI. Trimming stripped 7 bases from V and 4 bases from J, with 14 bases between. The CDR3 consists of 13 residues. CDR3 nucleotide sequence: TGTGCCAGCAAGAGACAGAGACTTTACGAGCAGTACTTC. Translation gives CASKRQRLYEQYF.

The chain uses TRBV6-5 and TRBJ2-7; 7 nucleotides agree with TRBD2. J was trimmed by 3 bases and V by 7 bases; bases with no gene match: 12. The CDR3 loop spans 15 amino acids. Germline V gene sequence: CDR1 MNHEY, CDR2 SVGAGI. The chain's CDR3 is CASKEFRTSDYEQYF. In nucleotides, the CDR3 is TGTGCCAGCAAGGAATTTAGAACTAGCGACTACGAGCAGTACTTC.

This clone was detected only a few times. CDR3 DNA sequence: TGTGCCAGCAGCTTACTTCGTGACAGCTCCCCGGGTACGCAGTATTTT. Translated: CASSLLRDSSPGTQYF. The gene calls are TRBV11-1 and TRBJ2-3; TRBD1 might be the D (5 bases). Between the trimmed V and J ends, which lost 2 bases and 8 bases, there was a span of 20 bases. The CDR3 extends over 16 amino acids. Germline V gene lookup returns CDR1 SGHAT and CDR2 FQDESV (reference sequence).

CDR3 bases: TGTGCCAGCAGCCCTGGACAGGGTGAGACCCAGTACTTC. Translating gives CASSPGQGETQYF. This chain connects TRBV12-3 or TRBV12-4 to TRBJ2-5, with TRBD1 matching over 8 bases. With V trimmed by 6 bases and J by 5 bases, 5 bases remained unmatched. This CDR3 comprises 13 residues.

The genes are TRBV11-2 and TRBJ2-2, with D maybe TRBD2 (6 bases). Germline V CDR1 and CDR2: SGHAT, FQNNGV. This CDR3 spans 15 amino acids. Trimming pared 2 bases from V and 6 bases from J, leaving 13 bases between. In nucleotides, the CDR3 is TGTGCCAGCAGCTTAACGGACACGGGAGCCGGGGAGCTGTTTTTT. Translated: CASSLTDTGAGELFF.

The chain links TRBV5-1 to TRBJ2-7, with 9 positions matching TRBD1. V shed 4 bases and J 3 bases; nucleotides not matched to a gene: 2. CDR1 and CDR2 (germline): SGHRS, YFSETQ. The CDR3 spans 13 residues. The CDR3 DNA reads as TGCGCCAGCAGCAGGGGACAGGGCTACGAGCAGTACTTC. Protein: CASSRGQGYEQYF.

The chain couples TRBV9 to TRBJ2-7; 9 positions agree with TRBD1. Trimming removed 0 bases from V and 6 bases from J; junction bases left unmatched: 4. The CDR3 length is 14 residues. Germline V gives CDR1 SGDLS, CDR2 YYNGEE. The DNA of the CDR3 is TGTGCCAGCAGCGTAGTGGGACAGGGAGGCGAGCAGTACTTC. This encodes CASSVVGQGGEQYF.